The 7 T cell receptor beta chains below were found in one sample sequenced in a study of post-analysis software for immune sequencing data. Study-level findings and limits: Controls had lower frequencies than patients of five or six TRBV segments, which included TRBV5-6, TRBV5-1 and TRBV20-1.

Carried by the TCR beta cDNA libraries were unique molecular identifiers. One entry per CDR3 protein results from TCRdb running MiXCR on the PCR reads. The table includes about 820,000 distinct CDR3 sequences, roughly 58% detected once. These receptors' targets are unknown. Sequencing was performed on blood. The origin of the receptors is a girl aged 5 to 17 with multiple sclerosis.

J is TRBJ2-2 and V is TRBV28; D unresolved. CDR1 and CDR2 (germline): MDHEN, SYDVKM. V shed 7 bases and J shed 7 bases, with 4 bases lying between them. The CDR3 consists of 10 residues. For the CDR3, the DNA is TGTGCCAGCATGCACGGGGAGCTGTTTTTT. Its translation is CASMHGELFF.

In this sample, this clonotype turned up once. The chain is built from TRBV12-3 or TRBV12-4 and TRBJ1-5; TRBD1 matches 10 bases. J lost 6 bases, V lost 5 bases, and 7 bases had no gene match. The CDR3 spans 15 residues. In DNA, the CDR3 is TGTGCCAGCAGTCCGCGGGACAGGGGTATTCAGCCCCAGCATTTT. Protein sequence: CASSPRDRGIQPQHF.

V and J are TRBV5-8 and TRBJ2-7; maybe TRBD1 (6 bases). CDR3 length: 16 amino acids. Trimming stripped 4 bases from V and 3 bases from J, with 20 bases between. Germline V gene sequence: CDR1 SGHTS, CDR2 YDEGEE. The CDR3 sequence is CASSPPHRVVYYEQYF. As DNA, the CDR3 is TGTGCCAGCAGCCCGCCACACAGGGTCGTCTACTACGAGCAGTACTTC.

This clonotype showed up just once. This rearrangement joins TRBV18 to TRBJ1-4, with D hard to call. V dropped 1 base and J dropped 7 bases, with 10 bases sitting between them. Germline CDR1 reads KGHSH; CDR2 reads LQKENI. This CDR3 comprises 14 residues. Written as DNA, the CDR3 is TGTGCCAGCTCACCACAGGTATCAAGTGAAAAACTGTTTTTT. Translated: CASSPQVSSEKLFF.

This clonotype occurred a few times. This chain connects TRBV5-1 to TRBJ2-7; TRBD1 aligns across 7 bases. V shed 1 base, J shed 6 bases, and the junction held 7 bases outside the gene matches. Germline CDR1 reads SGHRS; CDR2 reads YFSETQ. The CDR3 contains 14 residues. The CDR3 region is CASSLWGQSGEQYF. Here the CDR3 DNA reads TGCGCCAGCAGCTTGTGGGGACAGTCGGGCGAGCAGTACTTC.

Turning to this clonotype: A read error is likely, as this CDR3 ends without the conserved phenylalanine or tryptophan. The chain recombines TRBV7-6 with TRBJ2-3; TRBD1 or TRBD2 may be the D gene (7 bases each). V was trimmed by 2 bases and J by 4 bases, leaving 22 bases between them. Germline values: CDR1 SGHVS, CDR2 FNYEAQ. The CDR3 extends over 18 amino acids. Here the CDR3 reads CASSLLGGPSGGPDTQYL. The CDR3 nucleotides read TGTGCCAGCAGCTTATTAGGGGGCCCTAGCGGAGGTCCAGATACGCAGTATTTG.

J is TRBJ2-7 and V is TRBV7-9; the D gene is possibly TRBD1 (6 bases). CDR3 size: 14 residues. Trimming shortened V by 5 bases and J by 2 bases, and 13 bases separated the two germline ends. Germline V CDR1 and CDR2: SEHNR, FQNEAQ (reference sequence). CDR3 DNA: TGTGCCAGCAGCCGACCGGGACAAGCCTACGAGCAGTACTTC. As protein: CASSRPGQAYEQYF.